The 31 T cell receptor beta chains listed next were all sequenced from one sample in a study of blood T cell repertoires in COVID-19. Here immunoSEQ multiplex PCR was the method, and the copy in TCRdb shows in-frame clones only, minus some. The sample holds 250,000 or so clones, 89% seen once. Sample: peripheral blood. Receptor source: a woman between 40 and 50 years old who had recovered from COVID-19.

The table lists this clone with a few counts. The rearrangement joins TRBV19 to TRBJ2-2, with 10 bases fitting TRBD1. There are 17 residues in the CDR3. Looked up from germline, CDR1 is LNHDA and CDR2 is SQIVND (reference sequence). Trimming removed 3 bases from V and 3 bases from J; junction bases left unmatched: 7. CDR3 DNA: TGTGCCAGTAGTATCCCTCCCGGGACAGGGGACACCGGGGAGCTGTTTTTT. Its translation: CASSIPPGTGDTGELFF.

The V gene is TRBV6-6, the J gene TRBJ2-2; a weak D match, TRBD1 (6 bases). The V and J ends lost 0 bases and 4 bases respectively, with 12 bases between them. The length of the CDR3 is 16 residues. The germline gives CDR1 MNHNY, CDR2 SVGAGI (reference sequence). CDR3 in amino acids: CASSYSIQGRTGELFF. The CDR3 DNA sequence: TGTGCCAGCAGTTACTCGATCCAGGGGCGCACCGGGGAGCTGTTTTTT.

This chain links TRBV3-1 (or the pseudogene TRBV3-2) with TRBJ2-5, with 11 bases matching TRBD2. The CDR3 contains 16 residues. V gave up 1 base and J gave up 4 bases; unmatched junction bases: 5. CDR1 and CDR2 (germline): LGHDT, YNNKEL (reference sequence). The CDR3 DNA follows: TGTGCCAGCAGCCAAGGAATAGCGGGAGGGCGAGAGACCCAGTACTTC. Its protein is CASSQGIAGGRETQYF.

CDR3 loop: CASSRVSGEQFF. In DNA, the CDR3 is TGCGCCAGCAGCCGAGTTAGCGGGGAGCAGTTCTTC. The V gene is TRBV4-3, the J gene TRBJ2-1; 7 bases agree with TRBD2. Germline V gene data show CDR1 as LGHNA and CDR2 as YSLEER. After removal of 4 bases from V and 10 bases from J, the junction contained 4 bases not matched to a gene. The CDR3 extends over 12 amino acids.

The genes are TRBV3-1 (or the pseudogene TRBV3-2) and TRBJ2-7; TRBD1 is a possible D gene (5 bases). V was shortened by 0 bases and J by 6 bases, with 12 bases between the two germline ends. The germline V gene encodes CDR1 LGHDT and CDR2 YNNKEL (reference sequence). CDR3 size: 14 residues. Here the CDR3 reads CASSQDIAGREQYF. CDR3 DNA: TGTGCCAGCAGCCAAGATATCGCAGGGCGCGAGCAGTACTTC.

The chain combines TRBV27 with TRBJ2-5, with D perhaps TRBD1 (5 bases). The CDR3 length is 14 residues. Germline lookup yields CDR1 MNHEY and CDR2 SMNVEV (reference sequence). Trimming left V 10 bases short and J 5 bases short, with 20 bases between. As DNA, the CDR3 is TGTGCCACTAGGGTTACAGGCGGTGGGGAGACCCAGTACTTC. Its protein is CATRVTGGGETQYF.

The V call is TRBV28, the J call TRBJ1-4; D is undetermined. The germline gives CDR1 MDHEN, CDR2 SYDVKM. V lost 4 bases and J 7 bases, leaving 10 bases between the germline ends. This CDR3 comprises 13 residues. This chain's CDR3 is CASSSPQFEKLFF. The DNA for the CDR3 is TGTGCCAGCAGTTCCCCACAATTTGAAAAACTGTTTTTT.

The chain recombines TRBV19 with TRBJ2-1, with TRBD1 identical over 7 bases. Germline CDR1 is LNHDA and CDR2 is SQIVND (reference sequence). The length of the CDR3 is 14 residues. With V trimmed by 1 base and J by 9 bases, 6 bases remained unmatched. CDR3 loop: CASSIGPRTGEQFF. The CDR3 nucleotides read TGTGCCAGTAGTATAGGCCCCCGGACAGGTGAGCAGTTCTTC.

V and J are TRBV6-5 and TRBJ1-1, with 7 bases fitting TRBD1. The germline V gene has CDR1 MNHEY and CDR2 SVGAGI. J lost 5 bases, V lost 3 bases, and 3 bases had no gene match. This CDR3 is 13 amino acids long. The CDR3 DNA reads TGTGCCAGCAGTTATGCAGGGGGAACTGAAGCTTTCTTT. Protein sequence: CASSYAGGTEAFF.

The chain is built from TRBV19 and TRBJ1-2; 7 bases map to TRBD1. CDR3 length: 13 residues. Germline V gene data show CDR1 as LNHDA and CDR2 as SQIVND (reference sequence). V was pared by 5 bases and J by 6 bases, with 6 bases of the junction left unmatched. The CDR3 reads CASSPTGDNGYTF. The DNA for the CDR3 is TGTGCCAGTAGTCCCACAGGGGATAATGGCTACACCTTC. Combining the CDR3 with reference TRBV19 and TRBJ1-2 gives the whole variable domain DGGITQSPKYLFRKEGQNVTLSCEQNLNHDAMYWYRQDPGQGLRLIYYSQIVNDFQKGDIAEGYSVSREKKESFPLTVTSAQKNPTAFYLCASSPTGDNGYTFGSGTRLTVV.

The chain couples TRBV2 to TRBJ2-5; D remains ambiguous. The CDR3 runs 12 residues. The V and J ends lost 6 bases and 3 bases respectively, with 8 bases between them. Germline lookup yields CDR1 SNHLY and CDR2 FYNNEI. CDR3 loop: CASSKLKETQYF. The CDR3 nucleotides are TGTGCCAGCAGCAAACTGAAAGAGACCCAGTACTTC.

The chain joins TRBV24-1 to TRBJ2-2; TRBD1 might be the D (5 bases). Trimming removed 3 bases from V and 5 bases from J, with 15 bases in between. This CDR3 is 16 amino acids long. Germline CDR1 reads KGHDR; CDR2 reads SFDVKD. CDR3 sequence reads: CATSDQGRASTGELFF. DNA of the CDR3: TGTGCCACCAGTGATCAGGGCAGGGCGAGTACCGGGGAGCTGTTTTTT.

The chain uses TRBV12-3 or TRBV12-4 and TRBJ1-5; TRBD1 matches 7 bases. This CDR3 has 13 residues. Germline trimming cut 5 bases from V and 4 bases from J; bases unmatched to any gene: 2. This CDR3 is CASSPGGNQPQHF. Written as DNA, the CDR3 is TGTGCCAGCAGTCCAGGGGGAAATCAGCCCCAGCATTTT.

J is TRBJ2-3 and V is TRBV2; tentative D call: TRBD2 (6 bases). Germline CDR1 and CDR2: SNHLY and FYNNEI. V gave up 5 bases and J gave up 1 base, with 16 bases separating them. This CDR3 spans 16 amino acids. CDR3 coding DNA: TGTGCCAGCAGTACGGGACTCCCGGCGGGCACAGATACGCAGTATTTT. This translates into CASSTGLPAGTDTQYF.

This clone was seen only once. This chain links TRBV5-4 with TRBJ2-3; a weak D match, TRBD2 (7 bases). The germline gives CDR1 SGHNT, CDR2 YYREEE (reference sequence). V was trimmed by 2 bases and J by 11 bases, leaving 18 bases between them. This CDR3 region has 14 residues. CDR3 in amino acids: CASSFAVGGLGQYF. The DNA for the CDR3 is TGTGCCAGCAGCTTCGCCGTGGGGGGGCTTGGGCAGTATTTT.

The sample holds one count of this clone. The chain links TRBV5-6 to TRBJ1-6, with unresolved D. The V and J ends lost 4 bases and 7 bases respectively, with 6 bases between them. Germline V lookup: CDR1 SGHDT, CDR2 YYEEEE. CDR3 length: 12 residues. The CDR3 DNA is TGTGCCAGCAGCGACTCAAATTCACCCCTCCACTTT. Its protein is CASSDSNSPLHF.

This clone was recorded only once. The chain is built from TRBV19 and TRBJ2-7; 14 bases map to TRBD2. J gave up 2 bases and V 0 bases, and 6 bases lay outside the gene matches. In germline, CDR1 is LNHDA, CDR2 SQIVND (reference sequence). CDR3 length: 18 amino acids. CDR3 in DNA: TGTGCCAGTAGTATAGAGACTAGCGGGAGGGCCGGTACCTACGAGCAGTACGTC. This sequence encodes CASSIETSGRAGTYEQYV.

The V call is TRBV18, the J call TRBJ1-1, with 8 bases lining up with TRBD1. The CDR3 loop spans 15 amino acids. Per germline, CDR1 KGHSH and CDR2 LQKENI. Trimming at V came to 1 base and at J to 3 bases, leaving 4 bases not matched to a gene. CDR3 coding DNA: TGTGCCAGCTCACCACTTGTGACAGGGGACACTGAAGCTTTCTTT. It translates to CASSPLVTGDTEAFF.

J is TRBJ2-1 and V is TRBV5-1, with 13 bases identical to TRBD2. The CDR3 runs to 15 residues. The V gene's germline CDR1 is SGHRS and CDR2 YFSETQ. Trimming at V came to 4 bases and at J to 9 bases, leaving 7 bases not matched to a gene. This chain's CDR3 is CASSGGLAGVGEQFF. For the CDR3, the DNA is TGCGCCAGCAGCGGAGGACTAGCGGGGGTAGGTGAGCAGTTCTTC. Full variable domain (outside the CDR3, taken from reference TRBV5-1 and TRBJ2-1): KAGVTQTPRYLIKTRGQQVTLSCSPISGHRSVSWYQQTPGQGLQFLFEYFSETQRNKGNFPGRFSGRQFSNSRSEMNVSTLELGDSALYLCASSGGLAGVGEQFFGPGTRLTVL.

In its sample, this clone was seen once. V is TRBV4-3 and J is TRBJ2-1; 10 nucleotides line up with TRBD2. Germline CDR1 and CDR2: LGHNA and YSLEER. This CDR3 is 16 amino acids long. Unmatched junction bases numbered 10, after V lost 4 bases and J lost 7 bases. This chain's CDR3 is CASSRRLAGVINEQFF. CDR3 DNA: TGCGCCAGCAGCCGAAGACTAGCGGGTGTAATTAATGAGCAGTTCTTC.

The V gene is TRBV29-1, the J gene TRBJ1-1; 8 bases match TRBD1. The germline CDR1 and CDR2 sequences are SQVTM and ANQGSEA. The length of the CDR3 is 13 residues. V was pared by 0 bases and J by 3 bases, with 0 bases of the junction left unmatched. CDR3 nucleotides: TGCAGCGTTGAAGAACAGGGGGACACTGAAGCTTTCTTT. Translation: CSVEEQGDTEAFF.

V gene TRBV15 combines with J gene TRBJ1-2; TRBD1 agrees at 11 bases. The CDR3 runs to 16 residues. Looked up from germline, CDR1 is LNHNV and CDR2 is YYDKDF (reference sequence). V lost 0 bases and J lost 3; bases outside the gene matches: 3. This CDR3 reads CATSREWDRGDYGYTF. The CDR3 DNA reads TGTGCCACCAGCAGAGAGTGGGACAGGGGGGACTATGGCTACACCTTC.

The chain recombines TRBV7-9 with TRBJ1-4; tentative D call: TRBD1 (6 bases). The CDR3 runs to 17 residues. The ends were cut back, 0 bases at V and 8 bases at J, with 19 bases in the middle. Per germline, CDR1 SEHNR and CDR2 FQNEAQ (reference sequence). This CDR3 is CASSLAEGGSGGEKLFF. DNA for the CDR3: TGTGCCAGCAGCTTAGCGGAAGGGGGATCGGGTGGAGAAAAACTGTTTTTT.

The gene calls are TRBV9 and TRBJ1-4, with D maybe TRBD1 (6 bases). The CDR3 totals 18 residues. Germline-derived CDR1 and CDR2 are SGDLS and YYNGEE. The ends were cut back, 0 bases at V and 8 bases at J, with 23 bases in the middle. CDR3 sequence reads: CASSVDGTVRSQGEKLFF. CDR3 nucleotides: TGTGCCAGCAGCGTAGACGGGACGGTACGATCCCAGGGGGAAAAACTGTTTTTT.

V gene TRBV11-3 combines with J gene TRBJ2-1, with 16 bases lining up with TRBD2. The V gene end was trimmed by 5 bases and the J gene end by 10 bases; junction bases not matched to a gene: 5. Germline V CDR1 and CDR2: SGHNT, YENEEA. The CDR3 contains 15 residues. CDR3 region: CASSKGLAGGGEQFF. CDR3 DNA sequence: TGTGCCAGCAGCAAGGGACTAGCGGGAGGGGGGGAGCAGTTCTTC.

In DNA form, the CDR3 reads TGTGCCAGTAGTATATACCAAAGCCAGCCCCAGCATTTT. Translation: CASSIYQSQPQHF. V usage is TRBV19 and J usage is TRBJ1-5; D remains unclear. This CDR3 spans 13 amino acids. Germline lookup yields CDR1 LNHDA and CDR2 SQIVND (reference sequence). Trimming pared 2 bases from V and 7 bases from J, leaving 9 bases between.

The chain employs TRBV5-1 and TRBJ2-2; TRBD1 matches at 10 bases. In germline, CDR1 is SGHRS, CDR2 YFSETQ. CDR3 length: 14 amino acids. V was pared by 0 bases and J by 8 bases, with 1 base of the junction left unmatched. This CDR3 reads CASSLGQGAGELFF. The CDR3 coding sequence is TGCGCCAGCAGCTTGGGACAGGGGGCTGGGGAGCTGTTTTTT. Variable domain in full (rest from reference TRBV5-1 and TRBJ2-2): KAGVTQTPRYLIKTRGQQVTLSCSPISGHRSVSWYQQTPGQGLQFLFEYFSETQRNKGNFPGRFSGRQFSNSRSEMNVSTLELGDSALYLCASSLGQGAGELFFGEGSRLTVL.

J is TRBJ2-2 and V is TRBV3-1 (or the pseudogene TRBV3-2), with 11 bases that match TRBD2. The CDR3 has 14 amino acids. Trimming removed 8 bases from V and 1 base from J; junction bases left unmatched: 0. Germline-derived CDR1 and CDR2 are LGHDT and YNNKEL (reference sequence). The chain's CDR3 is CASGTSGNTGELFF. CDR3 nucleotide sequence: TGTGCCAGCGGGACTAGCGGGAACACCGGGGAGCTGTTTTTT.

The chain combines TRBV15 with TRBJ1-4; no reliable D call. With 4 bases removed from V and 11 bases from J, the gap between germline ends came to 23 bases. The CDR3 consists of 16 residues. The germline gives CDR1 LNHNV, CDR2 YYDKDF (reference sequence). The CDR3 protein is CATSNLGGLPRGKLFF. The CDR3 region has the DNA TGTGCCACCAGCAACCTGGGTGGGCTCCCCCGAGGGAAACTGTTTTTT.

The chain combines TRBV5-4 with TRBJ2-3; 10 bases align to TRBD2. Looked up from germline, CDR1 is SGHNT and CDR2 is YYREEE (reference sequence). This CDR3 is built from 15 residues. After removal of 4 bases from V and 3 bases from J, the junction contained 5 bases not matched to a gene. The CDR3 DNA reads TGTGCCAGCAGCCCAAGCGGGGGGGCAACAGATACGCAGTATTTT. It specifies CASSPSGGATDTQYF. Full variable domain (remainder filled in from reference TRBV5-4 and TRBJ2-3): ETGVTQSPTHLIKTRGQQVTLRCSSQSGHNTVSWYQQALGQGPQFIFQYYREEENGRGNFPPRFSGLQFPNYSSELNVNALELDDSALYLCASSPSGGATDTQYFGPGTRLTVL.

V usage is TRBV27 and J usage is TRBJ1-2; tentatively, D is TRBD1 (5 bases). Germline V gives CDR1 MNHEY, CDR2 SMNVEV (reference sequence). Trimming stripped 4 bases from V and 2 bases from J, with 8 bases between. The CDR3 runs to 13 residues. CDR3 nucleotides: TGTGCCAGCAGTTGGTCAGGGAACTATGGCTACACCTTC. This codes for CASSWSGNYGYTF.